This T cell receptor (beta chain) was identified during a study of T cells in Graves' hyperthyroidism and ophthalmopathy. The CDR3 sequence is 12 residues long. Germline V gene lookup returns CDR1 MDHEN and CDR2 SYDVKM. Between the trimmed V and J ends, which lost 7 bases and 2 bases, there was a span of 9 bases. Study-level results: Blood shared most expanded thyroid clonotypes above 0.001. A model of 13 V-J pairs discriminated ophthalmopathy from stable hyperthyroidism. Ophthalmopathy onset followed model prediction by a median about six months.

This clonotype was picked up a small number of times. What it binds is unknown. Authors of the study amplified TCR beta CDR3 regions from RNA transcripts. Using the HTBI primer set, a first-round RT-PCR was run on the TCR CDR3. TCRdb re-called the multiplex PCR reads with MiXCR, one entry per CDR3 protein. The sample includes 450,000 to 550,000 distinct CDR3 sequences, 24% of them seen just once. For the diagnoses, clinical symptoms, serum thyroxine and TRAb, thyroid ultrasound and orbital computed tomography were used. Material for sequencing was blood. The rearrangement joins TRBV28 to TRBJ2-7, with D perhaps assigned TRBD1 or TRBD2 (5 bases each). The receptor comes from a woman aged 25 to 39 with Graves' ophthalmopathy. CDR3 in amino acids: CASMGETYEQYF. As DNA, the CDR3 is TGTGCCAGCATGGGGGAAACCTACGAGCAGTACTTC. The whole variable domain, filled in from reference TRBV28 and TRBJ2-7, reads DVKVTQSSRYLVKRTGEKVFLECVQDMDHENMFWYRQDPGLGLRLIYFSYDVKMKEKGDIPEGYSVSREKKERFSLILESASTNQTSMYLCASMGETYEQYFGPGTRLTVT.